The source of this T cell receptor (beta chain) is a study of regulatory T cells in long-lasting Graves disease. Study-level results: TRBV28, TRBJ1-2 and TRBJ2-5 emerged as the favored segments in persistent disease.

Relying on iRepertoire HTBI primers and Arm-PCR of CDR3 regions, the team built TCR beta libraries. TCRdb ran MiXCR on the multiplex PCR reads and lists one entry per CDR3 protein. This table has approximately 480,000 distinct CDR3 sequences, around 15% appearing once. Trimming took 10 bases from V and 8 from J; bases not matched to a gene: 8. The length of the CDR3 is 14 residues. The germline CDR1 and CDR2 sequences are KGHDR and SFDVKD. Noted time point: newly diagnosed GD, antithyroid drugs for less than 3 months. After RNA was extracted from PBMCs, the TCR library was made from it. Investigators report Graves' disease was diagnosed under American Thyroid Association guidelines. This clonotype was recorded at least ten times. The antigen is unknown. The sample was also linked to a second study, of T cells in Graves' hyperthyroidism and ophthalmopathy. That source notes: HTBI primers were used for first-round RT-PCR of the TCR CDR3.

The starting material was peripheral blood mononuclear cells (PBMCs), obtained at new diagnosis, from a patient treated with antithyroid drugs. The sequence was obtained from a man between 35 and 55 years old with Graves disease. This chain uses TRBV24-1 with TRBJ2-2; TRBD2 aligns across 11 bases. The CDR3 coding sequence is TGTGCCACAACTAGCGGGAGTTATGGAGGGGAGCTGTTTTTT. Translating it yields CATTSGSYGGELFF.